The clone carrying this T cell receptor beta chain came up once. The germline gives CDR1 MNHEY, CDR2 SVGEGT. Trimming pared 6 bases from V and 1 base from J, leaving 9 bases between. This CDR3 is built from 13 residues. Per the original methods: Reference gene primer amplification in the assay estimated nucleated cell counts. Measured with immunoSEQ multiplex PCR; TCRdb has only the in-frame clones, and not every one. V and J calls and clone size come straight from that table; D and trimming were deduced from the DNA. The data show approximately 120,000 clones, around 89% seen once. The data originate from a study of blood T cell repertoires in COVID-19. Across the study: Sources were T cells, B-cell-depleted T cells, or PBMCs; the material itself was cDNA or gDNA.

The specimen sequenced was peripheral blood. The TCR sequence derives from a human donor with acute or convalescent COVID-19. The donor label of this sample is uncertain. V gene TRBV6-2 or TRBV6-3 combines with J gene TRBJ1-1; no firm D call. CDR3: CASSQTPNTEAFF. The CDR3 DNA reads TGTGCCAGCAGCCAGACACCGAACACTGAAGCTTTCTTT.